The source of this T cell receptor beta chain is a study of cytomegalovirus exposure and HLA in healthy donors. Whole-study findings and limits: Later on, analysis showed that most CMV-associated TCR beta chains appeared to be HLA-restricted.

Researchers ran the PCR with 60 Vbeta and 13 Jbeta primers. Per the authors' pipeline: Per a later analysis, the number of unique TCR beta chains was roughly 87 million, of which about 10 million were shared. Only in-frame clones appear in the TCRdb table, and some are missing; sequencing was by immunoSEQ multiplex PCR. That table gives V, J and clone size, and the DNA gave D and trimming. Of more than 85,000 clones listed, approximately 72% are singletons. The donors were healthy bone marrow donors. Donors showed nominal health when sampled, although they likely had unrecorded immune exposures. Note on this clone: Its antigen remains unknown.

The CDR3 sequence is 15 residues long. Germline V gives CDR1 LGHNT, CDR2 FRNRAP. With V trimmed by 2 bases and J by 6 bases, 7 bases remained unmatched. This chain connects TRBV12-5 to TRBJ1-1; TRBD1 agrees at 9 bases. The sample comprised PBMCs. This TCR was sampled from a young man in good health and CMV-seronegative. CDR3 DNA sequence: TGTGCTAGTGGTTTGCCTCCGGGACAGGGTTCTGAAGCTTTCTTT. Residues: CASGLPPGQGSEAFF.